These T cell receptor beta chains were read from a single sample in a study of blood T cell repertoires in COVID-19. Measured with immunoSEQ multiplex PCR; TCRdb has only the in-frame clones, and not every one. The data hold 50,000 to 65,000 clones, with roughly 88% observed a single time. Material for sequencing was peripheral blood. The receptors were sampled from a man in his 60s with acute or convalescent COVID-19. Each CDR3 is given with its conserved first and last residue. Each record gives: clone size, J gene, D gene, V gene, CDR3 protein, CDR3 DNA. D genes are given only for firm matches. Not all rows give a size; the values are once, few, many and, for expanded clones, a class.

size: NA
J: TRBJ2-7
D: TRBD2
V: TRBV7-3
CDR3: CASSLSVASGSYEQYF
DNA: TGTGCCAGCAGCTTAAGTGTGGCTAGCGGGAGTTACGAGCAGTACTTC

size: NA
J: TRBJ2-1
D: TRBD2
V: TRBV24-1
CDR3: CATSSPTSGINNEQFF
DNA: TGTGCCACCAGTTCCCCGACTAGCGGGATAAACAATGAGCAGTTCTTC

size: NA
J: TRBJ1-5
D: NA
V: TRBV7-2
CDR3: CASSLVGNQPQHF
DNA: TGTGCCAGCAGCTTAGTCGGTAATCAGCCCCAGCATTTT

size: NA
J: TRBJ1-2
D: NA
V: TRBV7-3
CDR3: CASSQDRTYGYTF
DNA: TGTGCCAGCAGCCAGGACAGAACTTATGGCTACACCTTC

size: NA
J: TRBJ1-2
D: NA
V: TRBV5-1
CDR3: CASVMRGYTF
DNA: TGCGCCAGCGTGATGAGGGGCTACACCTTC

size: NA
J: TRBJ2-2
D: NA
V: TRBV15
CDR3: CATRVFSGRVGGELFF
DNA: TGTGCCACCAGGGTCTTCAGTGGGAGAGTCGGCGGGGAGCTGTTTTTT

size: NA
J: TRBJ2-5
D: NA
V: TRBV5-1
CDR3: CASSSGQETQYF
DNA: TGCGCCAGCAGCTCGGGTCAAGAGACCCAGTACTTC

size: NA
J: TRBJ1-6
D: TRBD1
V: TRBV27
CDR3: CASRGGDRGYNSPLHF
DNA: TGTGCCAGCAGAGGAGGGGACAGGGGCTATAATTCACCCCTCCACTTT

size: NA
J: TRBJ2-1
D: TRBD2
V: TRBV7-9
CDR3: CASSPTGTSVGEQFF
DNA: TGTGCCAGCAGCCCTACCGGGACTAGCGTGGGTGAGCAGTTCTTC

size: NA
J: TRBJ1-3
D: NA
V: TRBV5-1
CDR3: CASSLNDNSGNTIYF
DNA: TGCGCCAGCAGCTTGAACGACAACTCTGGAAACACCATATATTTT

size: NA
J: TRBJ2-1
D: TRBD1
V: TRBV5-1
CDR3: CASSLVGQGGYNEQFF
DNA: TGCGCCAGCAGCTTGGTCGGACAGGGGGGCTACAATGAGCAGTTCTTC

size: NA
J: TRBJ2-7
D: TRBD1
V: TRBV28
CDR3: CASSWTGKASYEQYF
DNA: TGTGCCAGCAGTTGGACAGGCAAGGCTTCCTACGAGCAGTACTTC

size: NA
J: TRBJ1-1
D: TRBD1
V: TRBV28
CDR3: CASRPGTVDTEAFF
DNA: TGTGCCAGCAGGCCCGGGACAGTCGACACTGAAGCTTTCTTT

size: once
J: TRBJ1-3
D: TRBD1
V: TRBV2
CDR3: CASTGQGGNTIYF
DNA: TGTGCCAGCACGGGACAGGGTGGAAACACCATATATTTT

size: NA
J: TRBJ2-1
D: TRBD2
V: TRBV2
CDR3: CASSDLAGMGNEQFF
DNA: TGTGCCAGCAGCGACCTAGCGGGAATGGGGAATGAGCAGTTCTTC

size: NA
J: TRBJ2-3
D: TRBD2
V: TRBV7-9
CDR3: CASSWPSLAGVSDTQYF
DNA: TGTGCCAGCAGCTGGCCCAGTCTAGCGGGAGTCTCAGATACGCAGTATTTT

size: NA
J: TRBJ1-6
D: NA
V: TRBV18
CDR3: CASSPRDAQGTPLHF
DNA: TGTGCCAGCTCACCCCGGGACGCCCAGGGGACACCCCTCCACTTT

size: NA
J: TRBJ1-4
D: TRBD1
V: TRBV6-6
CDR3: CASSYPTGGGEKLFF
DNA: TGTGCCAGCAGTTACCCCACAGGGGGCGGTGAAAAACTGTTTTTT

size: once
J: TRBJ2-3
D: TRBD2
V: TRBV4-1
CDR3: CASRLGTSGSTDTQYF
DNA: TGCGCCAGCAGACTCGGGACTAGCGGGAGTACAGATACGCAGTATTTT

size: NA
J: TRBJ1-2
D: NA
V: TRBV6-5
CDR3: CASSYSTSDYGYTF
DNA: TGTGCCAGCAGTTACTCGACCAGCGACTATGGCTACACCTTC

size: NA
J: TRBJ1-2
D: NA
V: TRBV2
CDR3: CASRPDSAVGYTF
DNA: TGTGCCAGCAGACCCGACAGCGCCGTCGGCTACACCTTC

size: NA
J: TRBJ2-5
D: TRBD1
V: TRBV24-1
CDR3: CATSDLGQGLTGTQYF
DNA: TGTGCCACCAGTGATCTTGGACAGGGTCTTACCGGGACCCAGTACTTC

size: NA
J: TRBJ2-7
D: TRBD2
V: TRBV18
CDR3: CASSPPGRGGEQYF
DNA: TGTGCCAGCTCACCCCCGGGGCGCGGGGGCGAGCAGTACTTC

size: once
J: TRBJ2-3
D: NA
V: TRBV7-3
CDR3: CASSLTPGNTQYF
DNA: TGTGCCAGCAGCTTAACTCCGGGAAATACGCAGTATTTT

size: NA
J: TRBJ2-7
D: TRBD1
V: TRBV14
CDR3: CASRRGQGAMSEQYF
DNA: TGTGCCAGCAGGCGCGGACAGGGGGCGATGTCCGAGCAGTACTTC

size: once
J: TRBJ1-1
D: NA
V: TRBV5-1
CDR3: CASSLAGQLNTEAFF
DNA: TGCGCCAGCAGCTTGGCAGGTCAGCTGAACACTGAAGCTTTCTTT

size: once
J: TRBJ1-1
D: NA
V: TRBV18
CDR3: CASSPSMNTEAFF
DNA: TGTGCCAGCTCACCAAGCATGAACACTGAAGCTTTCTTT

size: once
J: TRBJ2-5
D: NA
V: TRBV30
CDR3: CAWRSTVPRETQYF
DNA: TGTGCCTGGAGGTCAACAGTCCCCCGGGAGACCCAGTACTTC

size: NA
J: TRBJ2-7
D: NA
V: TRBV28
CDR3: CASSFADGRGYEQYF
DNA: TGTGCCAGCAGTTTCGCAGACGGGAGAGGGTACGAGCAGTACTTC

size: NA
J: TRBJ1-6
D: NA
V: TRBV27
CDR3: CASSWQGHSPLHF
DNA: TGTGCCAGCAGTTGGCAGGGTCACTCACCCCTCCACTTT

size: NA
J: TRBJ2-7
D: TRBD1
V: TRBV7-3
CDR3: CASSLSGTESYEQYF
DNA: TGTGCCAGCAGTCTCTCCGGGACAGAGTCCTACGAGCAGTACTTC

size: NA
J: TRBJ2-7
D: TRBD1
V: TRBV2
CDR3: CASSEWGLGQGAYEQYF
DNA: TGTGCCAGCAGTGAATGGGGGCTAGGACAGGGAGCCTACGAGCAGTACTTC

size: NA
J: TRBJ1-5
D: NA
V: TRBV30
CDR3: CAWSWANQPQHF
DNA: TGTGCCTGGAGTTGGGCCAATCAGCCCCAGCATTTT

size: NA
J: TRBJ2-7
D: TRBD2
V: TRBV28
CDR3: CASSLVAGVHEQYF
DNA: TGTGCCAGCAGTTTAGTAGCGGGAGTCCACGAGCAGTACTTC

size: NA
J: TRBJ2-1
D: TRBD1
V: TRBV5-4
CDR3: CASSMTGEQFF
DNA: TGTGCCAGCAGCATGACAGGGGAGCAGTTCTTC

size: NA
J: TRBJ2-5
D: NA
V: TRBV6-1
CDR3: CASSEAWDSGGETQYF
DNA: TGTGCCAGCAGTGAAGCATGGGACAGCGGGGGAGAGACCCAGTACTTC

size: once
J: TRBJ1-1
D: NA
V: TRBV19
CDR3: CASSIAYSSGEAFF
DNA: TGTGCCAGTAGTATAGCTTATTCCTCAGGAGAAGCTTTCTTT

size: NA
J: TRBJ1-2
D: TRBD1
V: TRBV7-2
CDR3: CASSSQGQASSYTF
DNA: TGTGCCAGCAGCTCCCAGGGACAGGCCTCGAGCTACACCTTC

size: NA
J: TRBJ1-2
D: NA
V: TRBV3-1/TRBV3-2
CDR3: CASSLWTDYGYTF
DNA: TGTGCCAGCAGCCTATGGACAGACTATGGCTACACCTTC